A selection of T cell receptor beta chains follows, all from one sample in a study of OX40 agonist ivuxolimab in advanced cancers. The protocol was immunoSEQ multiplex PCR, while the TCRdb copy is restricted to in-frame clones and leaves out a portion. This repertoire shows 65,000 to 80,000 clones, approximately 78% found once; its top ten account for roughly 6.8%. The input for sequencing was CD4+ or CD8+ T cells sorted from blood, taken in a trial of the OX40 agonist ivuxolimab. These receptors all stem from an adult with an advanced solid tumor such as melanoma, head and neck, liver or kidney cancer. The CDR3 runs from the conserved cysteine through the conserved F or W. A D gene is named only where the DNA matches it firmly. Only some rows state a clone size, as once, few, many or a class for expanded clones.

d_gene: .; j_gene: TRBJ2-1; abundance: .; v_gene: TRBV18; CDR3aa: CASSPTLAGNEQFF; CDR3nt: TGTGCCAGCTCACCGACGCTGGCGGGAAATGAGCAGTTCTTC
d_gene: .; j_gene: TRBJ1-2; abundance: .; v_gene: TRBV9; CDR3aa: CASSAKVGEYGYTF; CDR3nt: TGTGCCAGCAGCGCAAAGGTAGGGGAGTATGGCTACACCTTC
d_gene: .; j_gene: TRBJ1-1; abundance: few; v_gene: TRBV29-1; CDR3aa: CSVGQPLNTEAFF; CDR3nt: TGCAGCGTTGGGCAGCCCCTGAACACTGAAGCTTTCTTT
d_gene: .; j_gene: TRBJ1-4; abundance: .; v_gene: TRBV7-2; CDR3aa: CASSSRRGGEKLFF; CDR3nt: TGTGCCAGCAGCTCACGCAGAGGAGGGGAAAAACTGTTTTTT
d_gene: .; j_gene: TRBJ1-2; abundance: .; v_gene: TRBV2; CDR3aa: CASSRDPYYGYTF; CDR3nt: TGTGCCAGCTCTCGGGACCCATACTATGGCTACACCTTC
d_gene: .; j_gene: TRBJ2-1; abundance: .; v_gene: TRBV9; CDR3aa: CASSVVLTGEDEQFF; CDR3nt: TGTGCCAGCAGCGTAGTCCTTACTGGTGAAGATGAGCAGTTCTTC
d_gene: .; j_gene: TRBJ1-2; abundance: .; v_gene: TRBV7-2; CDR3aa: CASEGGYNYGYTF; CDR3nt: TGTGCCAGCGAGGGTGGGTACAACTATGGCTACACCTTC
d_gene: TRBD1; j_gene: TRBJ1-2; abundance: .; v_gene: TRBV19; CDR3aa: CASSPGTVYGYTF; CDR3nt: TGTGCCAGTAGTCCCGGGACAGTGTATGGCTACACCTTC
d_gene: .; j_gene: TRBJ2-7; abundance: .; v_gene: TRBV7-9; CDR3aa: CASSAQVPYEQYF; CDR3nt: TGTGCCAGCAGCGCACAAGTCCCCTACGAGCAGTACTTC
d_gene: .; j_gene: TRBJ2-6; abundance: .; v_gene: TRBV2; CDR3aa: CASSESGPGLGRATSGANVLTF; CDR3nt: TGTGCCAGCAGTGAAAGCGGTCCGGGTTTGGGCAGGGCCACCTCTGGGGCCAACGTCCTGACTTTC
d_gene: .; j_gene: TRBJ1-4; abundance: .; v_gene: TRBV4-2; CDR3aa: CASSQIDGTGEKLFF; CDR3nt: TGTGCCAGCAGCCAAATCGACGGGACGGGGGAAAAACTGTTTTTT
d_gene: TRBD1; j_gene: TRBJ2-5; abundance: .; v_gene: TRBV30; CDR3aa: CAFTGGYETQYF; CDR3nt: TGTGCCTTTACAGGGGGGTACGAGACCCAGTACTTC
d_gene: TRBD1; j_gene: TRBJ1-1; abundance: .; v_gene: TRBV30; CDR3aa: CALGQSRGGAFF; CDR3nt: TGTGCCCTGGGACAGTCCAGAGGGGGGGCTTTCTTT
d_gene: .; j_gene: TRBJ2-4; abundance: .; v_gene: TRBV19; CDR3aa: CATLGQGGAKNIQYF; CDR3nt: TGTGCCACCTTGGGGCAGGGAGGTGCCAAAAACATTCAGTACTTC
d_gene: TRBD1; j_gene: TRBJ1-1; abundance: .; v_gene: TRBV11-1; CDR3aa: CASSAREGTGDTEAFF; CDR3nt: TGTGCCAGCAGCGCCAGAGAAGGGACAGGGGACACTGAAGCTTTCTTT
d_gene: TRBD1; j_gene: TRBJ2-7; abundance: .; v_gene: TRBV5-6; CDR3aa: CASSYRGQGSEQYF; CDR3nt: TGTGCCAGCAGCTACAGGGGGCAAGGTAGTGAGCAGTACTTC
d_gene: .; j_gene: TRBJ1-2; abundance: .; v_gene: TRBV2; CDR3aa: CATAVRANYGYTF; CDR3nt: TGTGCCACCGCCGTGAGGGCTAACTATGGCTACACCTTC
d_gene: .; j_gene: TRBJ2-7; abundance: once; v_gene: TRBV10-3; CDR3aa: CAISEGLTRGRDEQYF; CDR3nt: TGTGCCATCAGTGAGGGCCTGACAAGGGGGAGGGACGAGCAGTACTTC
d_gene: .; j_gene: TRBJ2-2; abundance: .; v_gene: TRBV27; CDR3aa: CASSSDLSRQVWNGELFF; CDR3nt: TGTGCCAGCAGTTCGGATTTGTCAAGACAGGTTTGGAACGGGGAGCTGTTTTTT
d_gene: TRBD1; j_gene: TRBJ2-5; abundance: .; v_gene: TRBV7-2; CDR3aa: CASSLGTGVETQYF; CDR3nt: TGTGCCAGCAGCCTCGGGACAGGGGTAGAGACCCAGTACTTC
d_gene: .; j_gene: TRBJ1-5; abundance: .; v_gene: TRBV14; CDR3aa: CASSQDSNQPQHF; CDR3nt: TGTGCCAGCAGCCAAGATAGCAATCAGCCCCAGCATTTT
d_gene: .; j_gene: TRBJ2-2; abundance: .; v_gene: TRBV4-3; CDR3aa: CASSQAAQSFGELFF; CDR3nt: TGCGCCAGCAGCCAAGCCGCCCAAAGCTTCGGGGAGCTGTTTTTT
d_gene: .; j_gene: TRBJ1-4; abundance: .; v_gene: TRBV7-6; CDR3aa: CASSSGPMGKLFF; CDR3nt: TGTGCCAGCAGTTCCGGCCCCATGGGAAAACTGTTTTTT
d_gene: .; j_gene: TRBJ2-2; abundance: .; v_gene: TRBV11-2; CDR3aa: CASSRGRTNTGELFF; CDR3nt: TGTGCCAGCAGCCGGGGACGGACGAACACCGGGGAGCTGTTTTTT
d_gene: TRBD1; j_gene: TRBJ1-5; abundance: few; v_gene: TRBV28; CDR3aa: CASSLNTGAGQPQHF; CDR3nt: TGTGCCAGCAGTCTAAATACAGGGGCGGGTCAGCCCCAGCATTTT
d_gene: TRBD1; j_gene: TRBJ1-2; abundance: .; v_gene: TRBV4-3; CDR3aa: CASSLDTGTGAYGYTF; CDR3nt: TGCGCCAGCAGCCTCGATACCGGGACAGGAGCTTACGGCTACACCTTC
d_gene: TRBD1; j_gene: TRBJ1-1; abundance: .; v_gene: TRBV28; CDR3aa: CASSLGTGRTEAFF; CDR3nt: TGTGCCAGCAGTTTAGGGACAGGGAGAACTGAAGCTTTCTTT
d_gene: TRBD2; j_gene: TRBJ2-3; abundance: .; v_gene: TRBV14; CDR3aa: CASSQDSWRGGRWDTQYF; CDR3nt: TGTGCCAGCAGCCAAGACTCCTGGCGGGGGGGCCGTTGGGATACGCAGTATTTT
d_gene: .; j_gene: TRBJ2-1; abundance: .; v_gene: TRBV25-1; CDR3aa: CASRTTYNEQFF; CDR3nt: TGTGCCAGCCGGACTACTTACAATGAGCAGTTCTTC
d_gene: .; j_gene: TRBJ1-3; abundance: .; v_gene: TRBV30; CDR3aa: CASPDPGSGNTIYF; CDR3nt: TGTGCCTCGCCCGACCCCGGCTCTGGAAACACCATATATTTT
d_gene: .; j_gene: TRBJ2-7; abundance: .; v_gene: TRBV5-1; CDR3aa: CASSLGQGNGEQYF; CDR3nt: TGCGCCAGCAGCTTGGGGCAGGGGAACGGCGAGCAGTACTTC
d_gene: TRBD1; j_gene: TRBJ1-2; abundance: .; v_gene: TRBV28; CDR3aa: CASCRPGQGHGYTF; CDR3nt: TGTGCCAGCTGCCGGCCCGGACAGGGGCATGGCTACACCTTC
d_gene: TRBD2; j_gene: TRBJ2-7; abundance: .; v_gene: TRBV5-5; CDR3aa: CASSHGLAGGYEQYF; CDR3nt: TGTGCCAGCAGCCATGGACTAGCGGGAGGCTACGAGCAGTACTTC
d_gene: .; j_gene: TRBJ2-2; abundance: .; v_gene: TRBV30; CDR3aa: CAWGLRNLNTGELFF; CDR3nt: TGTGCCTGGGGCCTTAGGAACTTGAACACCGGGGAGCTGTTTTTT
d_gene: TRBD1; j_gene: TRBJ2-7; abundance: .; v_gene: TRBV7-9; CDR3aa: CASSRDRAPYEQYF; CDR3nt: TGTGCCAGCAGCCGGGACAGGGCTCCCTACGAGCAGTACTTC
d_gene: TRBD1; j_gene: TRBJ1-2; abundance: .; v_gene: TRBV5-1; CDR3aa: CASSPGGQVYGYTF; CDR3nt: TGCGCCAGCAGCCCTGGGGGACAGGTCTATGGCTACACCTTC
d_gene: TRBD1; j_gene: TRBJ2-1; abundance: .; v_gene: TRBV2; CDR3aa: CASRLDRGTYNEQFF; CDR3nt: TGTGCCAGCAGATTAGACAGGGGGACCTACAATGAGCAGTTCTTC
d_gene: .; j_gene: TRBJ1-1; abundance: once; v_gene: TRBV28; CDR3aa: CASSPPRNSEAFF; CDR3nt: TGTGCCAGCAGCCCACCGCGGAACAGCGAAGCTTTCTTT
d_gene: .; j_gene: TRBJ1-4; abundance: .; v_gene: TRBV7-9; CDR3aa: CASRAGTLNEKLFF; CDR3nt: TGTGCCAGCAGGGCCGGGACACTTAATGAAAAACTGTTTTTT
d_gene: .; j_gene: TRBJ2-5; abundance: .; v_gene: TRBV7-9; CDR3aa: CASNKAGEETQYF; CDR3nt: TGTGCCAGCAATAAGGCAGGAGAAGAGACCCAGTACTTC
d_gene: .; j_gene: TRBJ1-2; abundance: .; v_gene: TRBV11-2; CDR3aa: CASSPDSNYGYTF; CDR3nt: TGTGCCAGCAGCCCAGACAGTAACTATGGCTACACCTTC